These T cell receptor beta chains were read from a single sample in a study of cytomegalovirus exposure and HLA in healthy donors. Produced via immunoSEQ multiplex PCR; TCRdb's table is partial and in-frame only. The sample holds approximately 110,000 clones, about 76% seen once. Sequencing was done on a sample of PBMCs. These receptors were obtained from a man aged 35-49 years in good health and CMV-seronegative. Both conserved end residues are part of each CDR3. D genes are given only for firm matches. Size tells how often a clone was seen (once, few, many) or the class of an expanded clone, and some rows leave it out.

v_gene: TRBV2
j_gene: TRBJ1-4
d_gene: TRBD1
abundance: -
CDR3aa: CASSVLRGREEKLFF
CDR3nt: TGTGCCAGCAGTGTTTTGAGGGGGCGAGAAGAAAAACTGTTTTTT

v_gene: TRBV28
j_gene: TRBJ2-7
d_gene: TRBD1
abundance: -
CDR3aa: CASSTQYQGALGYYEQYF
CDR3nt: TGTGCCAGCAGCACTCAATATCAGGGGGCCCTTGGCTACTACGAGCAGTACTTC

v_gene: TRBV19
j_gene: TRBJ2-1
d_gene: TRBD2
abundance: few
CDR3aa: CASLGASGALRKFF
CDR3nt: TGTGCCTCCCTAGGGGCTAGCGGGGCGCTTAGGAAGTTCTTC

v_gene: TRBV6-5
j_gene: TRBJ2-7
d_gene: TRBD1
abundance: -
CDR3aa: CASAPGQGAYEQYF
CDR3nt: TGTGCCAGCGCACCGGGACAGGGGGCGTACGAGCAGTACTTC

v_gene: TRBV5-1
j_gene: TRBJ2-3
d_gene: -
abundance: -
CDR3aa: CASSTWGAETDTQYF
CDR3nt: TGCGCCAGCAGCACCTGGGGAGCGGAGACAGATACGCAGTATTTT

v_gene: TRBV5-4
j_gene: TRBJ2-3
d_gene: -
abundance: once
CDR3aa: CASSLSQVVADTQYF
CDR3nt: TGTGCCAGCAGCTTGTCGCAGGTAGTTGCAGATACGCAGTATTTT

v_gene: TRBV18
j_gene: TRBJ2-7
d_gene: -
abundance: -
CDR3aa: CASSPPAGVEQYF
CDR3nt: TGTGCCAGCTCACCACCTGCCGGGGTCGAGCAGTACTTC

v_gene: TRBV7-6
j_gene: TRBJ2-5
d_gene: -
abundance: -
CDR3aa: CASTLGANQETQYF
CDR3nt: TGTGCCAGCACCCTAGGAGCCAATCAAGAGACCCAGTACTTC

v_gene: TRBV13
j_gene: TRBJ2-5
d_gene: TRBD2
abundance: -
CDR3aa: CASSSLAVFGTQYF
CDR3nt: TGTGCCAGCAGCTCCCTAGCGGTTTTTGGGACCCAGTACTTC

v_gene: TRBV5-1
j_gene: TRBJ1-1
d_gene: TRBD1
abundance: once
CDR3aa: CASSTEGAEAFF
CDR3nt: TGCGCCAGCAGCACCGAGGGGGCGGAAGCTTTCTTT

v_gene: TRBV5-1
j_gene: TRBJ2-5
d_gene: -
abundance: -
CDR3aa: CASSLGQNEETQYF
CDR3nt: TGCGCCAGCAGCTTGGGGCAAAACGAAGAGACCCAGTACTTC

v_gene: TRBV7-3
j_gene: TRBJ1-6
d_gene: TRBD1
abundance: -
CDR3aa: CASSDQPGQGLHF
CDR3nt: TGTGCCAGCAGCGATCAACCGGGACAGGGGCTCCACTTT

v_gene: TRBV7-9
j_gene: TRBJ1-4
d_gene: -
abundance: -
CDR3aa: CASSLGHLNEKLFF
CDR3nt: TGTGCCAGCAGCTTGGGACATTTGAATGAAAAACTGTTTTTT

v_gene: TRBV7-9
j_gene: TRBJ2-7
d_gene: -
abundance: -
CDR3aa: CASSSGNYYEQYF
CDR3nt: TGTGCCAGCAGCTCCGGGAACTACTACGAGCAGTACTTC

v_gene: TRBV7-9
j_gene: TRBJ1-1
d_gene: -
abundance: -
CDR3aa: CASSFPGGLENTEAFF
CDR3nt: TGTGCCAGCAGTTTCCCGGGGGGACTAGAGAACACTGAAGCTTTCTTT

v_gene: TRBV7-3
j_gene: TRBJ2-5
d_gene: -
abundance: few
CDR3aa: CASSYNREGTQYF
CDR3nt: TGTGCCAGCAGCTACAACAGGGAAGGGACCCAGTACTTC

v_gene: TRBV4-2
j_gene: TRBJ1-5
d_gene: -
abundance: -
CDR3aa: CASSQDGQNQPQHF
CDR3nt: TGTGCCAGCAGCCAAGATGGACAGAATCAGCCCCAGCATTTT

v_gene: TRBV9
j_gene: TRBJ2-3
d_gene: TRBD1
abundance: -
CDR3aa: CASSVERTGTDTQYF
CDR3nt: TGTGCCAGCAGCGTAGAGAGGACAGGGACAGATACGCAGTATTTT

v_gene: TRBV27
j_gene: TRBJ2-7
d_gene: -
abundance: once
CDR3aa: CASSFGRGPQYF
CDR3nt: TGTGCCAGCAGTTTTGGGCGGGGCCCGCAGTACTTC

v_gene: TRBV5-6
j_gene: TRBJ2-3
d_gene: TRBD2
abundance: -
CDR3aa: CASSLVGTSFTDTQYF
CDR3nt: TGTGCCAGCAGCTTGGTCGGGACTAGCTTCACAGATACGCAGTATTTT

v_gene: TRBV6-5
j_gene: TRBJ2-2
d_gene: -
abundance: -
CDR3aa: CASSYSAGDTGELFF
CDR3nt: TGTGCCAGCAGTTACTCGGCAGGCGACACCGGGGAGCTGTTTTTT

v_gene: TRBV9
j_gene: TRBJ1-4
d_gene: -
abundance: -
CDR3aa: CASSTGQPTGEKLFF
CDR3nt: TGTGCCAGCAGCACCGGACAGCCTACGGGGGAAAAACTGTTTTTT

v_gene: TRBV7-8
j_gene: TRBJ1-2
d_gene: -
abundance: -
CDR3aa: CASSLSPLSIGYTF
CDR3nt: TGTGCCAGCAGCTTATCCCCCTTATCTATAGGCTACACCTTC

v_gene: TRBV7-2
j_gene: TRBJ1-5
d_gene: TRBD1
abundance: -
CDR3aa: CASSTRTGSNQPQHF
CDR3nt: TGTGCCAGCAGCACGAGGACAGGCTCAAATCAGCCCCAGCATTTT

v_gene: TRBV5-1
j_gene: TRBJ1-1
d_gene: -
abundance: -
CDR3aa: CASSLWGPTGSEAFF
CDR3nt: TGCGCCAGCAGCTTGTGGGGACCAACAGGGAGTGAAGCTTTCTTT

v_gene: TRBV28
j_gene: TRBJ2-1
d_gene: TRBD1
abundance: -
CDR3aa: CASSLGQGVRNEQFF
CDR3nt: TGTGCCAGCAGTCTGGGACAGGGAGTAAGGAATGAGCAGTTCTTC

v_gene: TRBV10-3
j_gene: TRBJ1-1
d_gene: -
abundance: -
CDR3aa: CAISVQGRDTEAFF
CDR3nt: TGTGCCATCAGTGTCCAGGGGAGAGACACTGAAGCTTTCTTT

v_gene: TRBV5-4
j_gene: TRBJ2-6
d_gene: TRBD1
abundance: -
CDR3aa: CASSFTGAGANVLTF
CDR3nt: TGTGCCAGCAGCTTTACAGGGGCTGGGGCCAACGTCCTGACTTTC

v_gene: TRBV5-6
j_gene: TRBJ2-5
d_gene: TRBD1
abundance: -
CDR3aa: CASSPGQGAKTQYF
CDR3nt: TGTGCCAGCAGCCCGGGGCAGGGGGCGAAGACCCAGTACTTC

v_gene: TRBV19
j_gene: TRBJ1-2
d_gene: -
abundance: -
CDR3aa: CASSITQNNYGYTF
CDR3nt: TGTGCCAGTAGTATCACACAGAATAACTATGGCTACACCTTC